This T cell receptor beta chain comes out of a study of blood T cell repertoires in COVID-19. The CDR3 contains 14 residues. Germline trimming cut 1 base from V and 5 bases from J; bases unmatched to any gene: 1. Germline assignment: CDR1 SGHAT and CDR2 FQNNGV. Clones were read by immunoSEQ multiplex PCR, and TCRdb kept only the in-frame ones, dropping some. The sample includes roughly 140,000 clones, over 75% of them seen just once. V is TRBV11-2 and J is TRBJ2-3; TRBD2 agrees at 9 bases. Sequencing input: peripheral blood. This clonotype was obtained from a man in his 70s with acute or convalescent COVID-19. This CDR3 is CASSLARGGDTQYF. The CDR3 nucleotides are TGTGCCAGCAGCTTAGCGCGGGGGGGAGATACGCAGTATTTT.